This T cell receptor beta chain was sequenced during a study of cytotoxic CD8 clonotypes in ibrutinib-treated CLL. Trimming removed 0 bases from V and 3 bases from J, with 7 bases in between. CDR3 size: 14 residues. In germline, CDR1 is SGHDT, CDR2 YYEEEE. Assay used: immunoSEQ multiplex PCR; TCRdb lists only in-frame clones, some missing. The sample has fewer than 300,000 clones, approximately 79% seen once. The chain couples TRBV5-6 to TRBJ1-5; D might be TRBD1 (5 bases). The sample here was PBMCs, taken at disease progression, from a patient treated with ibrutinib. The TCR originated in a human donor with chronic lymphocytic leukemia. The CDR3 region is CASSLVGVNQPQHF. DNA of the CDR3: TGTGCCAGCAGCTTGGTGGGGGTCAATCAGCCCCAGCATTTT.